This TCR beta chain came from a study of PD-L1 blockade in urothelial cancer. Study summary: In 2014, patients got going on atezolizumab, taking 1,200 mg intravenously every 3 weeks.

The data were produced by immunoSEQ multiplex PCR, yet TCRdb's version contains in-frame clones alone and is incomplete. The repertoire holds about 52,000 clones, with approximately 81% as singletons. The V gene's germline CDR1 is LNHDA and CDR2 SQIVND (reference sequence). V was clipped by 6 bases and J by 2 bases, with 16 bases between them. This CDR3 is 15 amino acids long. Time point defined: pretreatment peripheral blood. Locally advanced or metastatic urothelial carcinoma affected all patients. The input for sequencing was PBMCs, taken around atezolizumab (anti-PD-L1) treatment. The chain uses TRBV19 and TRBJ1-1; D might be TRBD1 (6 bases). The TCR comes from a man aged 70-80 years with urothelial cancer. The CDR3 bases are TGTGCCAGTAGAGTTCCGGGGGGCCGTAACACTGAAGCTTTCTTT. Translated, it gives CASRVPGGRNTEAFF.